This TCR beta chain was recorded in a study of T cell responses to AZD1222 COVID-19 vaccine (dated by TCRdb to the early 2020s). About the full investigation: A total of 233 trial participants underwent TCR sequencing, of whom 207 had received two doses of AZD1222 and 26 had received two doses of the MenACWY control vaccine. Trial participants were enrolled by age into subgroups of 18-55, 56-69 and 70-plus years, and approximately 150, 30 and 60 TCR-sequenced participants, respectively, were included in these subgroups.

According to the study, the label for this sample's time point signals: about 28 days (+/-7) after the second vaccine dose. AZD1222 recipients with second doses at about 4 weeks or about 12 weeks were pooled, because spike-specific TCR depth and breadth did not differ between schedules. Vaccinee samples came from UK trials COV001 and COV002, including a single-blind randomized controlled phase 2/3 trial of AZD1222 (ChAdOx1 nCoV-19) in healthy adults. For TCRbeta chain sequencing, PBMC samples were collected from trial participants at day 0 and at day 28 after the second dose. The CDR3 regions of human TCRbeta chains were subjected to immunosequencing. As for the authors' bioinformatics: Repertoire TCRs were checked for matches against a reference library of SARS-CoV-2-specific TCRs that had been generated using the MIRA antigen-specificity platform. Breadth was defined as the fraction of unique TCRs that were SARS-CoV-2-associated, and depth was defined as the fraction of total T cells that were SARS-CoV-2-associated. Using the MIRA data, every spike-specific TCR was mapped to the spike region that the TCR reacted to and assigned to either a CD4 or a CD8 class. Log10-transformed breadth and depth values were compared by one-way ANOVA with Sidak's multiple comparisons tests. The table comes from immuneACCESS by way of TCRdb, which keeps in-frame sequences with V and J called. Part of the clones is missing from these tables; in studies checked, under half for an unresolved V gene and the rest for unknown reasons. V and J calls plus clone size are reproduced from that table; the DNA served to infer D and trimming. The sample contains 150,000 to 200,000 clones, 80% to 95% of them found a single time. Of the sample, approximately 5.9% falls within the top ten clones.

The junction shows trimming of 9 bases on V and 3 bases on J, and the gene matches do not reach 4 bases of it. From the cysteine through the phenylalanine, the CDR3 covers 14 amino acids. Here the CDR3 DNA is all that survives: 42 bases in frame from base 1. Sequences SGHTA (CDR1) and FQGNSA (CDR2) are obtained from the germline V gene. As concerns this clone: It has no known antigen specificity. Base qualities were left out, and no much larger clone turns up one base away.

Findings and caveats that apply to the study as a whole: Most participants were white British and females outnumbered males, and the authors suggested that clonal diversity may have been underestimated. CD4 TCRs associated with the vaccine covered the entire spike protein, and the dominant responses were in regions 160-218 and 743-854. Only five or six AZD1222 recipients were SARS-CoV-2 seropositive at baseline, limiting conclusions about previously exposed vaccinees. In the small 56-69-year group, the increase in depth fell short of significance, most likely because of low power. Because no samples from the day 14 peak response were available, repertoires could be characterized only after the peak T cell response. After two AZD1222 doses, spike-specific TCR breadth and depth were significantly higher than at day 0 and than in MenACWY recipients. Epitopes outside the regions mutated in the B.1.351 and B.1.1.7 variants were reportedly recognized by nearly half of the unique spike-specific TCRs.

This sequence originates from an adult who received the AZD1222 COVID-19 vaccine. The chain is assembled from TRBV7-2 and TRBJ2-3, with 12 junctional bases fitting TRBD2. Sequencing was performed on peripheral blood, taken 28 days after the second AZD1222 dose. Here is the DNA: TGTGCCAGTAAGGGACTAGCGGGTACAGATACGCAGTATTTT. It codes for CASKGLAGTDTQYF.